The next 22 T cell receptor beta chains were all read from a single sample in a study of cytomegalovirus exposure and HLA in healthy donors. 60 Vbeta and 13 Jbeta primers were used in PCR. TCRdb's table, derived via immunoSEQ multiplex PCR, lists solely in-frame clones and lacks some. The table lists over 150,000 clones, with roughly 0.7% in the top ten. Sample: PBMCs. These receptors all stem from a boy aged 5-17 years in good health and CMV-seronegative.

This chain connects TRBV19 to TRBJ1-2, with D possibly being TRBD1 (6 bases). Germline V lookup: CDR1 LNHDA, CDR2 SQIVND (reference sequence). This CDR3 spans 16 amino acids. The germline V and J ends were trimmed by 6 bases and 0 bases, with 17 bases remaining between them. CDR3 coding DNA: TGTGCCAGTAGATATAACTCAGGGGTAGCTAACTATGGCTACACCTTC. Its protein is CASRYNSGVANYGYTF.

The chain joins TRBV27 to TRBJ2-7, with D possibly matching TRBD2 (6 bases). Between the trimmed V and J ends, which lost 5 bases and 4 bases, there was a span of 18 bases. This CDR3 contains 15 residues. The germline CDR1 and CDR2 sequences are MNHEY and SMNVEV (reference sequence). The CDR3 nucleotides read TGTGCCAGCAGTCTAGGACCGACCCGGGGGTACGAGCAGTACTTC. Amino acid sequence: CASSLGPTRGYEQYF.

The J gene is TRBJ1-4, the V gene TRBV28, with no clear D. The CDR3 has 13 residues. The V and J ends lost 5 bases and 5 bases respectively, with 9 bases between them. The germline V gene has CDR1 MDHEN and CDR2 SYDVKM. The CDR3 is CASSADTNEKLFF. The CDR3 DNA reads TGTGCCAGCAGTGCAGACACCAATGAAAAACTGTTTTTT.

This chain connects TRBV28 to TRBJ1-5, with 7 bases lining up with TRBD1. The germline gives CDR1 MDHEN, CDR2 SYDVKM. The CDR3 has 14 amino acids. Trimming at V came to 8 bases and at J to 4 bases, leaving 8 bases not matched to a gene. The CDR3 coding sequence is TGTGCCAGCGGGCAGACAGGGTCTAATCAGCCCCAGCATTTT. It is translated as CASGQTGSNQPQHF.

The CDR3 bases are TGTGCCAGCACCCCGCGGACAGGGGCAACCCTCGGGCAGTACTTC. It yields the protein CASTPRTGATLGQYF. The chain couples TRBV28 to TRBJ2-7, with TRBD1 matching over 9 bases. The CDR3 runs 15 residues. Trimming took 7 bases from V and 9 from J; bases not matched to a gene: 16. Germline V lookup: CDR1 MDHEN, CDR2 SYDVKM.

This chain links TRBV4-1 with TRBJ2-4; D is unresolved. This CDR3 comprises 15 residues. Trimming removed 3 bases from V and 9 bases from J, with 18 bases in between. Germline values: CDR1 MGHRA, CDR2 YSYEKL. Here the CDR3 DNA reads TGCGCCAGCAGCCAGCCGTGGTTGAAGCATCGCATTCAGTACTTC. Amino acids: CASSQPWLKHRIQYF.

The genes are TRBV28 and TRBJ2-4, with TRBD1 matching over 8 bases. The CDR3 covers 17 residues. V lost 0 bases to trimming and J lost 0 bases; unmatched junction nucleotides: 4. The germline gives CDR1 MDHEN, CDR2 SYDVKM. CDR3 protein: CASSLWTGALAKNIQYF. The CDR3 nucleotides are TGTGCCAGCAGTTTATGGACAGGGGCACTAGCCAAAAACATTCAGTACTTC.

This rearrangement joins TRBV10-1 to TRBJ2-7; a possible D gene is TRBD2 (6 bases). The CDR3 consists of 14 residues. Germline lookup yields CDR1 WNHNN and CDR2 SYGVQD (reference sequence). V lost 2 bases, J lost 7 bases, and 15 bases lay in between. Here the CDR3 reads CASSENLAPAEQYF. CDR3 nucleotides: TGCGCCAGCAGTGAGAATCTAGCGCCCGCGGAGCAGTACTTC.

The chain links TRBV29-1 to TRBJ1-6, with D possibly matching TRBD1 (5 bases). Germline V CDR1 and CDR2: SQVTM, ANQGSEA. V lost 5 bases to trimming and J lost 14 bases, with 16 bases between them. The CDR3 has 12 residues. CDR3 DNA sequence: TGCAGCGTTATTGTTCAGGGAGGGACCCTCCACTTT. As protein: CSVIVQGGTLHF.

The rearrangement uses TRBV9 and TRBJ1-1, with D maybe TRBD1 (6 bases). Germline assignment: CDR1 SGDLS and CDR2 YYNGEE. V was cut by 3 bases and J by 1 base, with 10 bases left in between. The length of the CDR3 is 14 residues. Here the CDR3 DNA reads TGTGCCAGCAGCGGGGAGGGGGAGAACACTGAAGCTTTCTTT. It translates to CASSGEGENTEAFF.

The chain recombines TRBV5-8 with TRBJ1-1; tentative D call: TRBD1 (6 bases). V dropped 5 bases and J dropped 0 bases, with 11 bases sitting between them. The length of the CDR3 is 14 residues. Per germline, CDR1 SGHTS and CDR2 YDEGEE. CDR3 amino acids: CASSSYRVNTEAFF. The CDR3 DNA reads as TGTGCCAGCAGTTCATACAGGGTGAACACTGAAGCTTTCTTT. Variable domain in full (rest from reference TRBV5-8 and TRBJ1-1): EAGVTQSPTHLIKTRGQQATLRCSPISGHTSVYWYQQALGLGLQFLLWYDEGEERNRGNFPPRFSGRQFPNYSSELNVNALELEDSALYLCASSSYRVNTEAFFGQGTRLTVV.

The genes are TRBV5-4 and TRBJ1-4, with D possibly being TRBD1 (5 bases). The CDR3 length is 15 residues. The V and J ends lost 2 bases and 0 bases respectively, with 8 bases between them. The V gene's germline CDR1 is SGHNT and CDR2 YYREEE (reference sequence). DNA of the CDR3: TGTGCCAGCAGCTTTTCGACAGCAACTAATGAAAAACTGTTTTTT. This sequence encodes CASSFSTATNEKLFF.

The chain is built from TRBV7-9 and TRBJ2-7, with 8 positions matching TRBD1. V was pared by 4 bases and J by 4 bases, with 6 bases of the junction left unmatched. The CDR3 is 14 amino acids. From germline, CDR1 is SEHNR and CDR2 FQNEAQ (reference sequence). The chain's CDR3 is CASSSPTGEYEQYF. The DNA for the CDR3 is TGTGCCAGCAGCTCTCCGACAGGGGAATACGAGCAGTACTTC.

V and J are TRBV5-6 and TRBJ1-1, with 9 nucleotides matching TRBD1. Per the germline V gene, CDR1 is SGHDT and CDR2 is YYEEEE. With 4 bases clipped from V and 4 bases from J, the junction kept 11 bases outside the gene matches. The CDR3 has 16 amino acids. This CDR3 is CASSAGTGPLVTEAFF. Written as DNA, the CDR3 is TGTGCCAGCAGCGCGGGGACAGGGCCCTTAGTCACTGAAGCTTTCTTT.

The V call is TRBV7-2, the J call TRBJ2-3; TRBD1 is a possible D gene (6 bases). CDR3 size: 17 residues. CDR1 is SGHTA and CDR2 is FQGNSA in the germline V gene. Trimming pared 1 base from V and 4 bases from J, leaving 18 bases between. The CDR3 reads CASSLGAAGGGSDTQYF. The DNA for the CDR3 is TGTGCCAGCAGCTTAGGGGCGGCTGGGGGCGGGTCAGATACGCAGTATTTT.

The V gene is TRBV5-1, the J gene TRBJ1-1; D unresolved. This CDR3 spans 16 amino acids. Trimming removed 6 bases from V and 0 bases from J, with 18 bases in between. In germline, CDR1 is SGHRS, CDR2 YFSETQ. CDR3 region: CASTLARGGMNTEAFF. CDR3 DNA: TGCGCCAGCACCCTCGCCCGGGGAGGGATGAACACTGAAGCTTTCTTT.

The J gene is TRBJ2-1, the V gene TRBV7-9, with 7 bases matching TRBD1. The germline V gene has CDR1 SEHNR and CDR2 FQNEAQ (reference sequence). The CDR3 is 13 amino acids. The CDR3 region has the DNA TGTCTTTCAAAGGACAGGCTCTACAATGAGCAGTTCTTC. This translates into CLSKDRLYNEQFF.

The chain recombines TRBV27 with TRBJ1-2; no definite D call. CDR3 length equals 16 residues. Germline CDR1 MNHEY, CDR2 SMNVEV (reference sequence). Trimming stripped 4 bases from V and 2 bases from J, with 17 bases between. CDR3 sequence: CASSSVPLRQNYGYTF. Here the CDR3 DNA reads TGTGCCAGCAGTTCCGTCCCCCTGAGGCAGAACTATGGCTACACCTTC.

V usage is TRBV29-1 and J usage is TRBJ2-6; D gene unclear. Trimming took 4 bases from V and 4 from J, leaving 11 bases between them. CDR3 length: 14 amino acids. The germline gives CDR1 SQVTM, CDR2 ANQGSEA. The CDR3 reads CSVANRAGANVLTF. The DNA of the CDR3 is TGCAGCGTTGCAAATCGAGCCGGGGCCAACGTCCTGACTTTC.

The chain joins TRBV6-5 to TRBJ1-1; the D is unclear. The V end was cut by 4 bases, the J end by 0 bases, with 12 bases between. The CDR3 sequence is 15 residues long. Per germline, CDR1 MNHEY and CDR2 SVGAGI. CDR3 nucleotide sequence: TGTGCCAGCAGTTCAACGTGGACTATGAACACTGAAGCTTTCTTT. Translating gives CASSSTWTMNTEAFF.

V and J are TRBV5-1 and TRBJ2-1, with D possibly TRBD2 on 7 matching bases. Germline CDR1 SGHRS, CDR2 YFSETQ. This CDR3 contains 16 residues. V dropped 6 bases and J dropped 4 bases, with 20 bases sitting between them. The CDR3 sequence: CASKPQFGGPYNEQFF. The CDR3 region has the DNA TGCGCCAGCAAACCGCAATTCGGGGGGCCGTACAATGAGCAGTTCTTC.

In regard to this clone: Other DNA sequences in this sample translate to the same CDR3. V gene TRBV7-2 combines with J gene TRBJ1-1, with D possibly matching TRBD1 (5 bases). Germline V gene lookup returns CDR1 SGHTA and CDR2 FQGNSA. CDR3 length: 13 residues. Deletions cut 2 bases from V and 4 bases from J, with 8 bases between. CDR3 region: CASSLIGATEAFF. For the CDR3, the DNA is TGTGCCAGCAGCTTAATAGGGGCCACTGAAGCTTTCTTT. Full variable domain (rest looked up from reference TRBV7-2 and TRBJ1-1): GAGVSQSPSNKVTEKGKDVELRCDPISGHTALYWYRQSLGQGLEFLIYFQGNSAPDKSGLPSDRFSAERTGGSVSTLTIQRTQQEDSAVYLCASSLIGATEAFFGQGTRLTVV.